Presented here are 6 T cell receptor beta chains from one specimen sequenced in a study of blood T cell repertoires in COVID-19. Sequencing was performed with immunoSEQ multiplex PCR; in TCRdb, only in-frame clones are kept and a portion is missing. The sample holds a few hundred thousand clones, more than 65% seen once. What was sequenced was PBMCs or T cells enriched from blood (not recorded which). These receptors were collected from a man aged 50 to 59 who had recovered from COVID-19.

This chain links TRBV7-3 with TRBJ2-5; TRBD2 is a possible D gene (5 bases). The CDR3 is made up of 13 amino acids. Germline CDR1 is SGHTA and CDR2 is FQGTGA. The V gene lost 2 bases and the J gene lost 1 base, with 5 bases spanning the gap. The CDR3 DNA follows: TGTGCCAGCAGCTTACTAGCCCAAGAGACCCAGTACTTC. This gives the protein CASSLLAQETQYF.

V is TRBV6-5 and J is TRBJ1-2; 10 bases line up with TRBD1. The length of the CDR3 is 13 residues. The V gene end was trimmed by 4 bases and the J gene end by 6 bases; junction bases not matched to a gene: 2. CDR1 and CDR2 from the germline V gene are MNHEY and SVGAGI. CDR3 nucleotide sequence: TGTGCCAGCAGTTCCGACAGGGGGCATGGCTACACCTTC. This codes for CASSSDRGHGYTF.

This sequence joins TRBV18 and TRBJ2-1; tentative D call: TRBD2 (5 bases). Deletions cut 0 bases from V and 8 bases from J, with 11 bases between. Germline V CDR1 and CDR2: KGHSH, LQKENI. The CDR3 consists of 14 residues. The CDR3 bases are TGTGCCAGCTCACCACCTGATACTAGTTATGAGCAGTTCTTC. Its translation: CASSPPDTSYEQFF.

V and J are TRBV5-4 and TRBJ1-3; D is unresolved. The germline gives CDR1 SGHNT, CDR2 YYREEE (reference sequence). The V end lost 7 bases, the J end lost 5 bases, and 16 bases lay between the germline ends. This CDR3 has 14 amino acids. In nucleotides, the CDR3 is TGTGCCAGCGCCCAGGACTTGGTTAGAAACACCATATATTTT. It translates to CASAQDLVRNTIYF.

The CDR3 sequence is CASSPSSIGYEQYF. The CDR3 bases are TGTGCCAGTAGTCCTTCGTCCATCGGCTACGAGCAGTACTTC. The V gene is TRBV19, the J gene TRBJ2-7; D not resolved. CDR1 is LNHDA, CDR2 SQIVND, per germline (reference sequence). V lost 5 bases, J lost 3 bases, and 14 bases lay in between. The CDR3 runs 14 residues.

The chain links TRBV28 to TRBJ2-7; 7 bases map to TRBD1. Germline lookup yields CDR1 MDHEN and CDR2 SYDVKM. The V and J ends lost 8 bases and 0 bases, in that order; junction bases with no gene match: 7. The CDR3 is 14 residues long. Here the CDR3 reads CASYETGSSYEQYF. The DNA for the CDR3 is TGTGCCAGCTATGAGACAGGGAGCTCCTACGAGCAGTACTTC.